Listed below are T cell receptor beta chains from one sample, sequenced in a study of T cell responses to AZD1222 COVID-19 vaccine. The table came from immunoSEQ multiplex PCR; TCRdb's copy has only in-frame clones and leaves some out. The profile shows around 130,000 clones, roughly 92% of them singletons. Source: peripheral blood, taken on day 0 of AZD1222 vaccination. The receptors were gathered from an adult in good health. Both conserved end residues are part of each CDR3. D genes are given only for firm matches. Not every row has a clone size; where given, it reads once, few, many or a size class.

J gene,D gene,V gene,clone size,CDR3 DNA,CDR3 protein
TRBJ2-5,NA,TRBV6-5,NA,TGTGCCAGCAGTTACAGTCGGTCTGAGACCCAGTACTTC,CASSYSRSETQYF
TRBJ1-2,NA,TRBV28,NA,TGTGCCAGCAGCCCAGGCAGGGGCCTCCGGGTAGACTATGGCTACACCTTC,CASSPGRGLRVDYGYTF
TRBJ2-1,NA,TRBV4-2,NA,TGTGCCAGCAGCCAAGGACGGGGGACAGCCTCTCTATTCTTC,CASSQGRGTASLFF
TRBJ1-5,NA,TRBV27,NA,TGTGCCAGCAGTCCTGGGACACCTTATCAGCCCCAGCATTTT,CASSPGTPYQPQHF
TRBJ2-2,TRBD1,TRBV2,once,TGTGCCAGCCGGTGGGACAGAGTGGACACCGGGGAGCTGTTTTTT,CASRWDRVDTGELFF
TRBJ2-1,NA,TRBV7-3,NA,TGTGCCAGCAGCTCTGGACTAGGGGGTATTGAGCAGTTCTTC,CASSSGLGGIEQFF
TRBJ1-5,NA,TRBV7-9,NA,TGTGCCAGCAGCTTAGGGGGACCTGACCATAGCAATCAGCCCCAGCATTTT,CASSLGGPDHSNQPQHF
TRBJ2-1,NA,TRBV7-6,NA,TGTGCCAGCAGCTTGGGATACAATGAGCAGTTCTTC,CASSLGYNEQFF
TRBJ2-3,TRBD2,TRBV19,NA,TGTGCCAGTAGTTTACGGTGGGGGGGGACTAGCACAGATACGCAGTATTTT,CASSLRWGGTSTDTQYF
TRBJ2-7,TRBD1,TRBV6-1,NA,TGTGCCACCTCAGGGGGACAGGGTCAGGCCTACGAGCAGTACTTC,CATSGGQGQAYEQYF
TRBJ2-2,TRBD2,TRBV27,few,TGTGCCAGCAGTGTAAGCGGGGGACACACCGGGGAGCTGTTTTTT,CASSVSGGHTGELFF
TRBJ2-2,NA,TRBV3-1/TRBV3-2,once,TGTGCCAGCAGCCAAGATCCCAGATCCGGGGAGCTGTTTTTT,CASSQDPRSGELFF
TRBJ1-2,TRBD1,TRBV2,NA,TGCGCCAGCAGTGAGGGGGCTGGAGGCTACACCTTC,CASSEGAGGYTF
TRBJ1-2,NA,TRBV3-1/TRBV3-2,NA,TGTGCCAGCAGCCTACAATTTATAGGTCAGGGAGAACTCTATGGCTACACCTTC,CASSLQFIGQGELYGYTF
TRBJ1-1,TRBD1,TRBV27,NA,TGTGCCAGCGGGGGACAGGGGCTGATGAACACTGAAGCTTTCTTT,CASGGQGLMNTEAFF
TRBJ1-1,NA,TRBV2,NA,TGTGCCAGCAGTGACGGAAAGGACATGAACACTGAAGCTTTCTTT,CASSDGKDMNTEAFF
TRBJ2-5,NA,TRBV7-2,NA,TGTGCCAGCAGCTCAAGTTGGGGCTTACCGGGTCTCCAAGAGACCCAGTACTTC,CASSSSWGLPGLQETQYF
TRBJ2-7,TRBD1,TRBV5-5,NA,TGTGCCAGCAGCTTGGCGGCTTGGCAGGGGGCCCCCGAGCAGTACTTC,CASSLAAWQGAPEQYF
TRBJ2-7,TRBD2,TRBV24-1,NA,TGTGCCACCAGTCCTGGGACTAGCGGGGTACCCTCAATCTACGAGCAGTACTTC,CATSPGTSGVPSIYEQYF
TRBJ2-7,TRBD2,TRBV25-1,once,TGTGCCAGCAGTGGGGTAGCGGGAGAAGAAGTCTACGAGCAGTACTTC,CASSGVAGEEVYEQYF
TRBJ2-2,TRBD1,TRBV19,NA,TGTGCCAGTAGTTCGGGACAGGTGAACACCGGGGAGCTGTTTTTT,CASSSGQVNTGELFF
TRBJ2-3,TRBD2,TRBV9,NA,TGTGCCAGCACAACTAGCGGGGGGGACACAGATACGCAGTATTTT,CASTTSGGDTDTQYF
TRBJ1-1,NA,TRBV4-1,NA,TGCGCCAGCAGCCAAGACCCGGACACTGAAGCTTTCTTT,CASSQDPDTEAFF
TRBJ1-3,NA,TRBV6-1,NA,TGTGCCAGCAGTGAAATTATCAGGGCCGTCTCTGGAAACACCATATATTTT,CASSEIIRAVSGNTIYF
TRBJ2-7,NA,TRBV28,NA,TGTGCCAGCAGTTTACCTGACCACTACGAGCAGTACTTC,CASSLPDHYEQYF
TRBJ1-1,NA,TRBV27,NA,TGTGCCAGCAGTTTATCAGGGGAGGGAAAAGCTTTCTTT,CASSLSGEGKAFF
TRBJ1-2,TRBD1,TRBV19,NA,TGTGCCACGAGGGACAGGAGTAAGGATGGCTACACCTTC,CATRDRSKDGYTF
TRBJ1-4,NA,TRBV19,few,TGTGCCAGTTCGTGGGGGGCGCTTGATGAAAAACTGTTTTTT,CASSWGALDEKLFF
TRBJ1-6,NA,TRBV10-3,NA,TGTGCCATCAGTGAGTCCCACTTAGGGGGAGGGAATTCACCCCTCCACTTT,CAISESHLGGGNSPLHF
TRBJ1-2,NA,TRBV18,NA,TGTGCCAGCTCACTACAACAGGGTCCAATCGCCGGCTACACCTTC,CASSLQQGPIAGYTF
TRBJ1-6,NA,TRBV28,NA,TGTGCCAGCAGTCATGGACAGAATAATTCACCCCTCCACTTT,CASSHGQNNSPLHF
TRBJ2-3,TRBD1,TRBV5-1,NA,TGCGCCAGCAGCTTGGATGGGACAGGGACAGATACGCAGTATTTT,CASSLDGTGTDTQYF
TRBJ1-2,NA,TRBV10-1,NA,TGCGCCAGCAGTGAGAGTAGGGACGGTGGCTACACCTTC,CASSESRDGGYTF
TRBJ2-7,NA,TRBV12-3/TRBV12-4,NA,TGTGCCAGCAGTTCGGGCTCCTCCTACGAGCAGTACTTC,CASSSGSSYEQYF
TRBJ2-7,NA,TRBV14,once,TGTGCCAGCAGCCAAGATACAGGGTTTTTGTTCGAGCAGTACTTC,CASSQDTGFLFEQYF
TRBJ2-7,NA,TRBV21-1,NA,TGTGCCAGCATCGGGACGGTACCCTACGAGCAGTACTTC,CASIGTVPYEQYF